Sequencing of this T cell receptor (beta chain) was carried out in a study of blood T cell repertoires in COVID-19. Study-wide context: From the United States, Italy and Spain came samples of acute and convalescent COVID-19. PBMCs, B-cell-depleted T cells, or T cells provided the cDNA or gDNA that made up the material.

In the original processing: Amplification of reference gene primers provided the estimated nucleated cell counts. Clones were sequenced by immunoSEQ multiplex PCR, and TCRdb holds only the in-frame ones, with some missing. The V and J calls and clone size are taken from that table; D and trimming were inferred from the DNA. The sample consists of some 89,000 clones, less than 85% of them appearing once. Sample: peripheral blood. The sequence derives from a man aged 70-80 years with acute or convalescent COVID-19.

The CDR3 DNA reads TGTGCCATCAGCGGACAGGGTGGGAACACTGAAGCTTTCTTT. This translates into CAISGQGGNTEAFF. V is TRBV10-3 and J is TRBJ1-1; 8 nucleotides match TRBD1. Germline lookup yields CDR1 ENHRY and CDR2 SYGVKD. The length of the CDR3 is 14 residues. V shed 6 bases, J shed 1 base, and the junction held 4 bases outside the gene matches.